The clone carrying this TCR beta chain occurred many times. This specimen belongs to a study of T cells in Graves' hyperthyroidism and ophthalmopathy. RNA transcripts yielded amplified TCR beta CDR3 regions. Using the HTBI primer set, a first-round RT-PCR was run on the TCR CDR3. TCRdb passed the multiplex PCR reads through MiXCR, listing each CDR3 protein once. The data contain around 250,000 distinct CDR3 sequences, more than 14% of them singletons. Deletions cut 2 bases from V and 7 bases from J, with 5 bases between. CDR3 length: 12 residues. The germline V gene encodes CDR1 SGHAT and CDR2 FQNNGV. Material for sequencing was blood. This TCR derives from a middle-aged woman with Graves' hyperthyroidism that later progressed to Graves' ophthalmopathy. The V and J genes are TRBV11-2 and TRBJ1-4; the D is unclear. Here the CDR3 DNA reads TGTGCCAGCAGCTTATTCGGTGAAAAACTGTTTTTT. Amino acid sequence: CASSLFGEKLFF.